This T cell receptor beta chain was captured in a study of OX40 agonist ivuxolimab in advanced cancers. Background for the entire study: Ivuxolimab was an agonistic, fully human IgG2 monoclonal antibody directed against OX40 (CD134), a costimulatory receptor. Of the roughly 54 patients in dose escalation, some 20 had hepatocellular carcinoma, some 15 had melanoma, 9 had renal cell carcinoma and 9 had head and neck cancer. The paper reports the monotherapy dose-escalation portion (N = 52 patients) of the phase I ivuxolimab trial. Peripheral TCRbeta sequencing aimed to test whether ivuxolimab altered TCR sequence diversity and caused clonal T-cell expansion. Partial responses occurred in three dose-escalation patients, of whom one had hepatocellular carcinoma and two had cutaneous melanoma. Prior anti-PD-1, anti-PD-L1 or anti-CTLA-4 therapy was permitted, and checkpoint inhibitors had been received by approximately 39% of dose-escalation patients. Intravenous ivuxolimab was administered to patients every 2 weeks at six dose levels: 0.01, 0.1, 0.3, 1.5, 3 and 10 mg/kg. The dose-escalation cohort was approximately 83% male with a mean age of roughly 62 years, ranging from roughly 20 to 80. Overall study outcomes, separate from this receptor: Antigen specificity was not determined for the clonally expanded peripheral T cells. On average, CD8+ T cells showed more expanded clones than CD4+ T cells after ivuxolimab. In the 0.1-3.0 mg/kg groups, partial responders were among the patients with the lowest normalized peripheral clonal expansion, particularly in CD8+ T cells. At doses of 0.1 to 3.0 mg/kg, clonal expansion of both CD4+ and CD8+ T cells in blood was seen between baseline and week 6. Low levels of normalized T-cell clonal expansion were also shown by some nonresponding patients.

A note on this clone: Its antigen remains undetermined. No per-base quality is available; no much larger clone lies one base away.

Patients with autoimmune disease history or receiving systemic immunosuppression were excluded from the trial. Peripheral blood for TCR sequencing was collected from all dose cohorts at baseline, on cycle 4 day 1, and on cycle 7 day 1. Samples came from an open-label, multicenter, first-in-human phase I dose-escalation trial of ivuxolimab. The trial enrolled adults with locally advanced or metastatic head and neck squamous cell, hepatocellular, melanoma or renal cell carcinoma. Before TCR sequencing, CD4+ T cells and CD8+ T cells were sorted from peripheral blood as separate populations. Genomic DNA was isolated from the sorted cells so that the TCRbeta CDR3 region could be sequenced. The immunoSEQ Assay was used for sequencing of TCRbeta CDR3 regions. TCRdb holds this immuneACCESS table with in-frame rearrangements only. Some clones are missing; in checked studies, unresolved V genes explain under half, and the rest has no known cause. This sample has 15,000 to 20,000 clones in its table, and 80% to 95% of those were observed once. The biggest ten clones account for roughly 7.7% of the sample.

This TCR was sampled from an adult with an advanced solid tumor such as melanoma, head and neck, liver or kidney cancer. This sample comprised CD4+ or CD8+ T cells sorted from blood, obtained in a trial of the OX40 agonist ivuxolimab.

The CDR3 region has the sequence CASSQDRRGRDNEQFF. The sequence in DNA is TGCGCCAGCAGCCAAGATAGGAGGGGCAGAGACAATGAGCAGTTCTTC. The chain couples TRBV4-3 to TRBJ2-1, with TRBD2 as a weak D call on 6 bases. Looking up the germline V gene yields CDR1 LGHNA and CDR2 YSLEER. Trimming takes 0 bases from V and 5 bases from J, and the germline ends sit 14 bases apart. The CDR3 goes from the cysteine to the phenylalanine over 16 residues. The sequence is cut down to CDR3 DNA, 48 bases in frame from base 1.